This T cell receptor beta chain was found in a study of shared clonotypes between healthy human individuals. Study-wide points: Blood alone was sampled, and tissue repertoires likely differ. The represented genetic and exposure-history diversity was limited by the small number of donors.

Original analysis: Filtering differed because ImmunoSEQ produced junction-only sequences that carried no quality scores. The repertoire was sequenced with immunoSEQ multiplex PCR; TCRdb's copy has only in-frame clones and lacks some. The V and J calls and the clone size are those of that table, but D and trimming were determined from the DNA. This sample carries about 490,000 clones, 70% to 85% of them seen once, and the ten largest clones take approximately 12%. As for this clone: The antigen remains undetermined.

CDR1 and CDR2 (germline): SQVTM, ANQGSEA. The CDR3 has 10 amino acids. This TCR came from a woman aged 40 to 50 in good health. Some clones in this sample may be carry-over from other donors' samples. This chain links TRBV29-1 with TRBJ2-5; D remains unclear. The sequenced material came from PBMCs. The CDR3 region has the DNA TGCAGTGCTTATACGGAGACCCAGTACTTC. Amino acids: CSAYTETQYF.